This TCR beta chain emerged from a study of blood T cell repertoires in COVID-19. This CDR3 has 13 residues. V gave up 5 bases and J gave up 8 bases; unmatched junction bases: 3. CDR1 and CDR2 from the germline V gene are KGHSH and LQKENI. In the study's own analysis: Reference gene primer amplification gave estimated nucleated cell counts. Generated by immunoSEQ multiplex PCR, the TCRdb table keeps only in-frame clones and is missing some. V and J calls and clone size are as listed in that table; D and trimming were resolved from the DNA. Of fewer than 200,000 clones listed, less than 90% are singletons.

Source material: PBMCs or T cells enriched from blood (not recorded which). The sequence came from a woman aged 50 to 60 who had recovered from COVID-19. The chain links TRBV18 to TRBJ1-4, with 9 bases lining up with TRBD1. This chain's CDR3 is CASSDRGAEKLFF. The CDR3 DNA reads TGTGCCAGCTCAGACAGGGGGGCCGAAAAACTGTTTTTT.